One and the same sample provided the 14 T cell receptor beta chains below, sequenced in a study of spatial heterogeneity in lung cancer. MiXCR, run by TCRdb on the 5' RACE reads, gives a single entry per CDR3 protein. Of 6,000 to 6,500 distinct CDR3 sequences listed, roughly 8% are singletons. Documented time point: sample taken at primary tumor resection. The sequences come from normal lung tissue next to the tumor, collected at surgery. The receptors stem from a female donor with early-stage non-small cell lung cancer.

Ten or more counts support this clonotype. V is TRBV20-1 and J is TRBJ1-1, with D unclear. Germline assignment: CDR1 DFQATT and CDR2 SNEGSKA (reference sequence). CDR3 length: 13 amino acids. V shed 3 bases and J shed 2 bases, with 10 bases lying between them. CDR3 protein: CSASKGSNTEAFF. Here the CDR3 DNA reads TGCAGTGCTAGTAAGGGCTCAAACACTGAAGCTTTCTTT.

This clonotype ranks as medium-sized. The chain is built from TRBV7-2 and TRBJ2-6; tentatively, D is TRBD2 (6 bases). Trimming took 5 bases from V and 0 from J, leaving 11 bases between them. CDR3 size: 16 residues. Germline V gene sequence: CDR1 SGHTA, CDR2 FQGNSA. As DNA, the CDR3 is TGTGCCAGCAGCCCGGCCGGGGGCTCTGGGGCCAACGTCCTGACTTTC. Translation: CASSPAGGSGANVLTF.

This clonotype was counted ten times or more. This chain joins TRBV10-3 and TRBJ2-1; TRBD2 aligns across 9 bases. Germline CDR1 reads ENHRY; CDR2 reads SYGVKD. The CDR3 covers 17 residues. The ends lost 2 bases at V and 8 bases at J; junction bases unmatched: 13. The CDR3 here is CAISETTGTSSYHEQFF. The CDR3 region has the DNA TGTGCCATCAGTGAGACGACCGGGACTAGCAGTTACCATGAGCAGTTCTTC.

The chain recombines TRBV18 with TRBJ2-5; D may be TRBD2 (5 bases). This CDR3 is built from 14 residues. CDR1 is KGHSH, CDR2 LQKENI, per germline. V was shortened by 2 bases and J by 5 bases, with 12 bases between the two germline ends. The CDR3 spells CASSPREKIETQYF. The CDR3 DNA is TGTGCCAGCTCACCAAGGGAGAAGATCGAGACCCAGTACTTC. Using reference TRBV18 and TRBJ2-5 for the parts outside the CDR3, the full variable domain is NAGVMQNPRHLVRRRGQEARLRCSPMKGHSHVYWYRQLPEEGLKFMVYLQKENIIDESGMPKERFSAEFPKEGPSILRIQQVVRGDSAAYFCASSPREKIETQYFGPGTRLLVL.

This clonotype is categorized as medium-sized. V gene TRBV5-1 combines with J gene TRBJ2-5; TRBD1 matches at 7 bases. CDR1 and CDR2 from the germline V gene are SGHRS and YFSETQ. The CDR3 length is 16 residues. The V segment lost 3 bases and the J segment 1 base; nucleotides outside the gene matches: 9. Written as DNA, the CDR3 is TGCGCCAGCAGCTGGCTAACAGGGGTCCCCCAAGAGACCCAGTACTTC. Protein product: CASSWLTGVPQETQYF.

This clonotype has just a few counts. The V call is TRBV30, the J call TRBJ2-3, with 9 bases fitting TRBD2. The CDR3 length is 16 residues. V trimming: 2 bases; J trimming: 5 bases; junction bases outside the gene matches: 11. The germline gives CDR1 GTSNPN, CDR2 SVGIG (reference sequence). The CDR3 here is CAWSPLAGGRGDTQYF. CDR3 nucleotides: TGTGCCTGGAGTCCCCTGGCGGGGGGGAGGGGAGATACGCAGTATTTT. The whole variable domain, remainder taken from reference TRBV30 and TRBJ2-3, is SQTIHQWPATLVQPVGSPLSLECTVEGTSNPNLYWYRQAAGRGLQLLFYSVGIGQISSEVPQNLSASRPQDRQFILSSKKLLLSDSGFYLCAWSPLAGGRGDTQYFGPGTRLTVL.

In its sample, this clonotype ranks as medium-sized. The chain uses TRBV12-3 or TRBV12-4 and TRBJ2-1, with 9 bases fitting TRBD2. The CDR3 sequence is 15 residues long. V lost 6 bases and J lost 4; bases outside the gene matches: 7. CDR3 sequence: CASSRSGGKYNEQFF. The CDR3, as DNA: TGTGCCAGCAGCCGAAGCGGGGGGAAGTACAATGAGCAGTTCTTC.

V usage is TRBV7-9 and J usage is TRBJ2-1, with 8 bases lining up with TRBD1. The germline V gene encodes CDR1 SEHNR and CDR2 FQNEAQ (reference sequence). This CDR3 is 15 amino acids long. Losses at the gene ends were 5 bases for V and 5 bases for J; bases not matched to a gene: 8. In DNA, the CDR3 is TGTGCCAGCAGCCTGACAGGGGACGGTAACAATGAGCAGTTCTTC. Its protein product is CASSLTGDGNNEQFF.

By proportion, this clonotype is medium-sized. This chain joins TRBV9 and TRBJ1-6; 9 positions agree with TRBD1. The ends lost 1 base at V and 7 bases at J; junction bases unmatched: 3. Looked up from germline, CDR1 is SGDLS and CDR2 is YYNGEE. The CDR3 totals 15 residues. The CDR3 DNA follows: TGTGCCAGCAGCGTATCCGACAGGGGGAATTCACCCCTCCACTTT. Translated, it gives CASSVSDRGNSPLHF.

This clonotype is categorized as medium-sized. This chain links TRBV9 with TRBJ2-7; a weak D match, TRBD2 (5 bases). Germline V CDR1 and CDR2: SGDLS, YYNGEE. The CDR3 runs 13 residues. V gave up 4 bases and J gave up 5 bases, with 13 bases separating them. For the CDR3, the DNA is TGTGCCAGCAGCCTACGGGCGGAGGACGAGCAGTACTTC. This translates into CASSLRAEDEQYF.

The CDR3 here is CASSPALNEQFF. The CDR3 DNA sequence: TGTGCCAGCAGCCCCGCGCTTAATGAGCAGTTCTTC. This chain links TRBV7-9 with TRBJ2-1; D unresolved. Germline V CDR1 and CDR2: SEHNR, FQNEAQ (reference sequence). The V gene lost 5 bases and the J gene lost 7 bases, with 9 bases spanning the gap. The CDR3 sequence is 12 residues long.

This clonotype rates as medium-sized. The chain employs TRBV29-1 and TRBJ2-2; D might be TRBD1 or TRBD2, each matching 5 bases. The V gene lost 7 bases and the J gene lost 0 bases, with 9 bases spanning the gap. Per the germline V gene, CDR1 is SQVTM and CDR2 is ANQGSEA. The CDR3 is made up of 13 amino acids. This chain's CDR3 is CSGGRTNTGELFF. The CDR3 nucleotides are TGCAGCGGGGGACGGACGAACACCGGGGAGCTGTTTTTT.

This clonotype was seen a handful of times. The chain uses TRBV5-1 and TRBJ2-1; D perhaps matches TRBD1 (6 bases). Germline-derived CDR1 and CDR2 are SGHRS and YFSETQ. The germline V and J ends were trimmed by 2 bases and 7 bases, with 16 bases remaining between them. The CDR3 sequence is 15 residues long. DNA of the CDR3: TGCGCCAGCAGCTTAGTACAGGGAGAAGGAAATGAGCAGTTCTTC. Translated, it gives CASSLVQGEGNEQFF.

V is TRBV7-3 and J is TRBJ2-7; weak D call: TRBD1 (6 bases). The germline V and J ends were trimmed by 5 bases and 1 base, with 12 bases remaining between them. The germline V gene has CDR1 SGHTA and CDR2 FQGTGA. CDR3 length: 14 residues. CDR3 nucleotide sequence: TGTGCCAGCAGCCCTCGGACAGAGTCCTACGAGCAGTACTTC. Its protein product is CASSPRTESYEQYF.